The 4 T cell receptor beta chains in this list originate from one sample, sequenced in a study of blood T cells in healthy people across ages. Alongside a J-beta primer mix, a sample-barcoded 5' primer served in a second PCR lasting about 6 to 11 cycles. TCRdb processed the 5' RACE reads anew with MiXCR; each CDR3 protein has one entry. The sample holds roughly 800,000 distinct CDR3 sequences, around a quarter seen once. These data were also reused for a study on T cells of mothers and their children.

The sample was blood. Every receptor here comes from a boy younger than 18 in good health.

V and J are TRBV14 and TRBJ2-2; D unclear. From germline, CDR1 is SGHDN and CDR2 FVKESK. CDR3 size: 14 residues. Trimming pared 1 base from V and 2 bases from J, leaving 5 bases between. CDR3 DNA sequence: TGTGCCAGCAGCCAAGTGGGAAACACCGGGGAGCTGTTTTTT. This translates into CASSQVGNTGELFF.

Concerning this clonotype itself: Germline and junction disagree at one end, which may indicate a read error. In DNA form, the CDR3 reads TGTGCCACTAGCAGAGGGACAGTAACTGAAGCTTTCTTT. Translated: CATSRGTVTEAFF. The V and J genes are TRBV15 and TRBJ1-1; 7 positions agree with TRBD1. This CDR3 region has 13 residues. Germline V gives CDR1 LNHNV, CDR2 YYDKDF (reference sequence).

The DNA of the CDR3 is TGTGCCAGCACCCCACTAGCGGGGCCTACTGGCAATGAGCAGTTCTTC. The encoded protein is CASTPLAGPTGNEQFF. The chain has TRBV7-2 and TRBJ2-5, with TRBD2 matching 10 bases. The end of the DNA aligns better with TRBJ2-1, so the J call may be wrong. CDR3 length: 16 residues. The germline V gene encodes CDR1 SGHTA and CDR2 FQGNSA.

In its sample, this clonotype was seen a few times. The rearrangement links TRBV4-2 to TRBJ1-5; TRBD1 matches at 7 bases. Trimming took 3 bases from V and 4 from J; bases not matched to a gene: 6. The germline gives CDR1 LGHNA, CDR2 YNFKEQ. CDR3 length equals 15 residues. The CDR3 loop reads CASSQQQGFNQPQHF. In nucleotides, the CDR3 is TGTGCCAGCAGCCAGCAACAGGGGTTTAATCAGCCCCAGCATTTT.